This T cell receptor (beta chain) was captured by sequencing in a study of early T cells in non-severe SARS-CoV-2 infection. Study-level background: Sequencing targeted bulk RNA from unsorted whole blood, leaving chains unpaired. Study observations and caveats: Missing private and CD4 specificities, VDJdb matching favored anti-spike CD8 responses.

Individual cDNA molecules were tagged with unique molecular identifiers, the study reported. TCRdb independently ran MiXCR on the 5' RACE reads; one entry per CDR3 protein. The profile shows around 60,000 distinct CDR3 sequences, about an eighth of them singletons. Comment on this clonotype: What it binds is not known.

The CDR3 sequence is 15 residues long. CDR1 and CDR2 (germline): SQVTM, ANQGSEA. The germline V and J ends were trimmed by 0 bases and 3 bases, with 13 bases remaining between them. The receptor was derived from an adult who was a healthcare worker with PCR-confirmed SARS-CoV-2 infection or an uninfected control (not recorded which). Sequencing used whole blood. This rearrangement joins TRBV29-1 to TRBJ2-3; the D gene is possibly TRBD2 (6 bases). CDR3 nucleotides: TGCAGCGTTGAAGATCAAGGGACTGGGACAGATACGCAGTATTTT. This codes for CSVEDQGTGTDTQYF.